Below are 16 T cell receptor beta chains sequenced from a single sample in a study of T-cell reconstitution after alpha-beta-depleted transplantation in children. It was with unique molecular identifiers that the TCRbeta library was prepared. One entry per CDR3 protein, called by TCRdb with MiXCR from the PCR reads. The data hold about 540,000 distinct CDR3 sequences, with around 20% observed a single time. This sample comprised PBMCs from the stem cell graft donor, obtained from the stem cell graft. These TCRs come from a human donor who donated a stem cell graft to a child with acute lymphoblastic leukemia.

This rearrangement joins TRBV11-2 to TRBJ2-7; 7 bases are a match to TRBD2. Unmatched junction bases numbered 10, after V lost 5 bases and J lost 3 bases. The germline CDR1 and CDR2 sequences are SGHAT and FQNNGV. CDR3 size: 15 residues. Written as DNA, the CDR3 is TGTGCCAGCAGCCGCCCCAGCGGGACTATCTACGAGCAGTACTTC. Translating gives CASSRPSGTIYEQYF.

This rearrangement joins TRBV9 to TRBJ2-1; 10 positions match TRBD2. J was trimmed by 2 bases and V by 1 base; bases with no gene match: 3. This CDR3 contains 16 residues. CDR1 is SGDLS and CDR2 is YYNGEE in the germline V gene. CDR3 in DNA: TGTGCCAGCAGCGTACGGGGGACTAGCGCCTACAATGAGCAGTTCTTC. Translation gives CASSVRGTSAYNEQFF.

The J gene is TRBJ1-6, the V gene TRBV21-1. TRBV21-1 is noted as a pseudogene. The CDR3 contains 18 residues. Written as DNA, the CDR3 is TGTGCCAGCAGCAACCATGGACCGTCTAACTCCTATAATTCACCCCTCCACTTT. Translated: CASSNHGPSNSYNSPLHF.

The J gene is TRBJ1-1, the V gene TRBV29-1; D uncertain. V was cut by 5 bases and J by 4 bases, with 11 bases left in between. The CDR3 contains 12 residues. Germline CDR1 SQVTM, CDR2 ANQGSEA. The CDR3 loop is CSVMELGTEAFF. CDR3 DNA sequence: TGCAGCGTTATGGAACTTGGCACTGAAGCTTTCTTT.

J is TRBJ2-3 and V is TRBV3-1, with D perhaps TRBD2 (6 bases). V lost 4 bases and J 6 bases, leaving 14 bases between the germline ends. This CDR3 region has 14 residues. Germline loops: CDR1 LGHDT, CDR2 YNNKEL (reference sequence). CDR3 DNA sequence: TGTGCCAGCAGCCTACCGGGACTTGGGGATACGCAGTATTTT. This sequence encodes CASSLPGLGDTQYF.

V gene TRBV15 combines with J gene TRBJ2-1; TRBD2 is a possible D gene (6 bases). The CDR3 extends over 12 amino acids. With 6 bases removed from V and 6 bases from J, the gap between germline ends came to 9 bases. Germline V gene data show CDR1 as LNHNV and CDR2 as YYDKDF (reference sequence). CDR3 in amino acids: CATRGDFNEQFF. In nucleotides, the CDR3 is TGTGCCACCAGGGGGGACTTCAATGAGCAGTTCTTC.

This clonotype was seen ten or more times. The chain employs TRBV5-1 and TRBJ2-1, with D maybe TRBD1 (6 bases). The ends were cut back, 0 bases at V and 5 bases at J, with 15 bases in the middle. The CDR3 totals 16 residues. Germline V gives CDR1 SGHRS, CDR2 YFSETQ. CDR3 DNA: TGCGCCAGCAGCTTGGTTCCAGGGGTAGGGCACAATGAGCAGTTCTTC. Encoded protein: CASSLVPGVGHNEQFF.

The rearrangement links TRBV7-3 to TRBJ1-5; the D gene is possibly TRBD1 (6 bases). V lost 5 bases and J 9 bases, leaving 17 bases between the germline ends. There are 14 residues in the CDR3. CDR1 SGHTA and CDR2 FQGTGA come from the germline V gene. CDR3 sequence reads: CASSLTGSGWPQHF. As DNA, the CDR3 is TGTGCCAGCAGCCTCACAGGGAGCGGGTGGCCCCAGCATTTT.

The chain uses TRBV12-3 or TRBV12-4 and TRBJ2-5; D ambiguous. The V end lost 5 bases, the J end lost 4 bases, and 8 bases lay between the germline ends. This CDR3 is built from 12 residues. The CDR3 DNA follows: TGTGCCAGCAGTCACAGAGTAGAGACCCAGTACTTC. Protein product: CASSHRVETQYF.

The V call is TRBV7-3, the J call TRBJ1-2, with 7 bases identical to TRBD1. The germline CDR1 and CDR2 sequences are SGHTA and FQGTGA. CDR3 length equals 15 residues. Unmatched junction bases numbered 9, after V lost 1 base and J lost 7 bases. CDR3 in amino acids: CASSLMGGTDVGYTF. The CDR3 bases are TGTGCCAGCAGCTTAATGGGAGGGACAGATGTTGGCTACACCTTC. Full variable domain (rest looked up from reference TRBV7-3 and TRBJ1-2): GAGVSQTPSNKVTEKGKYVELRCDPISGHTALYWYRQSLGQGPEFLIYFQGTGAADDSGLPNDRFFAVRPEGSVSTLKIQRTERGDSAVYLCASSLMGGTDVGYTFGSGTRLTVV.

This clonotype was picked up a small number of times. The rearrangement joins TRBV7-8 to TRBJ2-7; no firm D call. V gave up 1 base and J gave up 2 bases, with 15 bases separating them. CDR1 is SGHVS, CDR2 FQNEAQ, per germline. CDR3 length: 16 residues. CDR3 loop: CASSLGLGFTPYEQYF. In nucleotides, the CDR3 is TGTGCCAGCAGCTTAGGTCTCGGCTTTACCCCCTACGAGCAGTACTTC.

This chain links TRBV5-1 with TRBJ1-1; tentatively, D is TRBD1 (5 bases). Germline V lookup: CDR1 SGHRS, CDR2 YFSETQ. The CDR3 extends over 15 amino acids. Trimming stripped 1 base from V and 1 base from J, with 11 bases between. In DNA form, the CDR3 reads TGCGCCAGCAGCTTGACTCGGGACCCGAACACTGAAGCTTTCTTT. This encodes CASSLTRDPNTEAFF.

This clonotype appeared a few times. In DNA, the CDR3 is TGTGCCAGCCTCCCCCCCGGGGATTACAATGAGCAGTTCTTC. This translates into CASLPPGDYNEQFF. This chain uses TRBV5-5 with TRBJ2-1; D is possibly TRBD2 (5 bases). CDR3 length equals 14 residues. V was shortened by 7 bases and J by 4 bases, with 15 bases between the two germline ends. Germline values: CDR1 SGHKS, CDR2 YYEKEE (reference sequence).

This clonotype was counted between two and nine times. The chain links TRBV7-9 to TRBJ2-7; no clear D gene. In germline, CDR1 is SEHNR, CDR2 FQNEAQ (reference sequence). Trimming removed 3 bases at V and 5 bases at J, with 14 bases between. This CDR3 region has 14 residues. CDR3 sequence reads: CASSFSLGVHEQYF. The CDR3, as DNA: TGTGCCAGCAGCTTTTCTCTCGGAGTCCACGAGCAGTACTTC. Supplemented by reference TRBV7-9 and TRBJ2-7, the full variable domain reads DTGVSQNPRHKITKRGQNVTFRCDPISEHNRLYWYRQTLGQGPEFLTYFQNEAQLEKSRLLSDRFSAERPKGSFSTLEIQRTEQGDSAMYLCASSFSLGVHEQYFGPGTRLTVT.

This clonotype was found a few times. The CDR3: CATSSMEGVLRAQYF. CDR3 in DNA: TGTGCCACCAGCAGTATGGAAGGGGTACTACGGGCGCAGTACTTC. This sequence joins TRBV15 and TRBJ2-7, with a possible D match to TRBD1 (5 bases). This CDR3 contains 15 residues. Trimming stripped 3 bases from V and 9 bases from J, with 21 bases between. Germline V gene sequence: CDR1 LNHNV, CDR2 YYDKDF (reference sequence).

The chain uses TRBV5-1 and TRBJ2-7, with D perhaps TRBD1 (5 bases). The CDR3 covers 17 residues. CDR1 and CDR2 from the germline V gene are SGHRS and YFSETQ. Trimming took off 0 bases at V and 2 bases at J, with 18 bases between the two ends. CDR3 residues: CASSLGGPQGMTYEQYF. Here the CDR3 DNA reads TGCGCCAGCAGCTTGGGCGGACCCCAGGGTATGACCTACGAGCAGTACTTC.